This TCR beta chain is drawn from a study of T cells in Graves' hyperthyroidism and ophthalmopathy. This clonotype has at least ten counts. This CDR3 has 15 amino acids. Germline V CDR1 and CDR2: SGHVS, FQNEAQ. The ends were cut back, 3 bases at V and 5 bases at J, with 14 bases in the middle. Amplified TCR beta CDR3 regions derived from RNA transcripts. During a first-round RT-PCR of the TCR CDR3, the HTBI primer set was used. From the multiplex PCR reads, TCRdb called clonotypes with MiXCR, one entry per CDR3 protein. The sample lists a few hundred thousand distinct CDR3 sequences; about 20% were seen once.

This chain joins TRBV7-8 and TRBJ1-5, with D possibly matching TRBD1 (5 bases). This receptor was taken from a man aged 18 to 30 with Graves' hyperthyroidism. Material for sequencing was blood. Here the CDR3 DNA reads TGTGCCAGCAGCTTCGGCAGGGTAATTGATCAGCCCCAGCATTTT. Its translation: CASSFGRVIDQPQHF.